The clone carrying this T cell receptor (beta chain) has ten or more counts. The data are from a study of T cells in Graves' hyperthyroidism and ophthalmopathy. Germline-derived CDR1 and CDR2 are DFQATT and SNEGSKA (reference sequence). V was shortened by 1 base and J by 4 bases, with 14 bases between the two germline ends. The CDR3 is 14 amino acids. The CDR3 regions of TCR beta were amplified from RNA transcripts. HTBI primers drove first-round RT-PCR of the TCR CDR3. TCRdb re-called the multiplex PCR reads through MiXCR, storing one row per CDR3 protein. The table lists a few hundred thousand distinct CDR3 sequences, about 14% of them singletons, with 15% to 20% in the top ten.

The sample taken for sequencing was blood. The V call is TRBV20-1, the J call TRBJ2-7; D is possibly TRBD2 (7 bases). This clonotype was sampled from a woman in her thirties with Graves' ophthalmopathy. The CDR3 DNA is TGCAGTGCTAGAGCCCAGCGGGGACAATACGAGCAGTACTTC. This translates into CSARAQRGQYEQYF.